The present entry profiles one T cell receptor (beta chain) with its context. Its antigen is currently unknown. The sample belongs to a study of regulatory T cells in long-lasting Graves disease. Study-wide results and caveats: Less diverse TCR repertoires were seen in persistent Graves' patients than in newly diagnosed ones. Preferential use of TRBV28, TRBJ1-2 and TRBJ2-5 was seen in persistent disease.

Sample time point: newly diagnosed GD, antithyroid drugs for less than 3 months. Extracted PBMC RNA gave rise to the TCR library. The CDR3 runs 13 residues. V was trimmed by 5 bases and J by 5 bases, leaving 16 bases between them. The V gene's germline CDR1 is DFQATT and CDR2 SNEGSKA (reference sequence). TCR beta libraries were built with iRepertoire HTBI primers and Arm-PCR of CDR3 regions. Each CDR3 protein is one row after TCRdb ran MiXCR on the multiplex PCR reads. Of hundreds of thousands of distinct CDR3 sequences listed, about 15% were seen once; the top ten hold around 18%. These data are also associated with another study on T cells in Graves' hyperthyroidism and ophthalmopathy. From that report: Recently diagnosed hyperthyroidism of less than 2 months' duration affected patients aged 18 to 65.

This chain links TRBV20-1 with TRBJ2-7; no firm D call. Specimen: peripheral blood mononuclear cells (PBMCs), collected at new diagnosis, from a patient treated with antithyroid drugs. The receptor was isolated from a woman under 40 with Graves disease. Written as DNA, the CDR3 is TGCAGTGCTGTGCTACGAGGCGGAGACGAGCAGTACTTC. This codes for CSAVLRGGDEQYF.